The 4 T cell receptor beta chains given below trace back to one sample, sequenced in a study of blood T cell repertoires in COVID-19. Profiling relied on immunoSEQ multiplex PCR, and the TCRdb table lists in-frame clones only, not all of them. The data hold under 200,000 clones, with around 89% observed a single time. The source material was peripheral blood. The receptors were sampled from a man aged 60 to 75 with acute or convalescent COVID-19.

The chain joins TRBV13 to TRBJ2-5; the D gene is possibly TRBD1 (5 bases). V lost 1 base, J lost 7 bases, and 13 bases lay in between. The V gene's germline CDR1 is PRHDT and CDR2 FYEKMQ (reference sequence). CDR3 length equals 14 residues. The CDR3 protein is CASSLEGPAATQYF. The CDR3 DNA reads TGTGCCAGCAGCTTAGAGGGGCCGGCCGCGACCCAGTACTTC.

The CDR3 nucleotides are TGTGCCAGCAGCTTAGCTGGGAGCTCCTATAATTCACCCCTCCACTTT. Translating it yields CASSLAGSSYNSPLHF. V and J are TRBV11-2 and TRBJ1-6, with no clear D. The germline V and J ends were trimmed by 1 base and 0 bases, with 7 bases remaining between them. This CDR3 is 16 amino acids long. Germline V CDR1 and CDR2: SGHAT, FQNNGV.

The chain recombines TRBV5-1 with TRBJ2-2, with D maybe TRBD2 (6 bases). With 4 bases removed from V and 2 bases from J, the gap between germline ends came to 15 bases. Germline-derived CDR1 and CDR2 are SGHRS and YFSETQ. This CDR3 is built from 16 residues. CDR3 sequence: CASSRGRGGNTGELFF. The CDR3 nucleotides are TGCGCCAGCAGCAGGGGAAGGGGAGGAAACACCGGGGAGCTGTTTTTT.

In this sample, this clone turned up once. The CDR3, as DNA: TGTGCCAGCAGTTCGGGGGGCATGTATGAAAAACTGTTTTTT. This translates into CASSSGGMYEKLFF. The chain combines TRBV28 with TRBJ1-4, with D possibly matching TRBD1 (6 bases). This CDR3 contains 14 residues. The V gene lost 4 bases and the J gene lost 6 bases, with 12 bases spanning the gap. Germline V lookup: CDR1 MDHEN, CDR2 SYDVKM.